The rows below give T cell receptor beta chains drawn from one sample of a study of T cells in Graves' hyperthyroidism and ophthalmopathy. TCRdb called the multiplex PCR reads again in MiXCR, with one record for every CDR3 protein. The data show 500,000 to 600,000 distinct CDR3 sequences, with around 20% seen just once and about 50% held by the top ten. Material: blood. The receptors derive from a man aged 40-49 years with Graves' ophthalmopathy. CDR3s include the opening cysteine and the closing phenylalanine or tryptophan. Each record gives: J gene, V gene, clone size, D gene, CDR3 protein, CDR3 DNA. A D gene is named only where the DNA matches it firmly. Clone size, where shown, is once, few, many, or a class for clones that have expanded.

j_call: TRBJ1-5
v_call: TRBV28
clone_size: -
d_call: -
cdr3_aa: CASSFGHHQPQHF
cdr3_nt: TGTGCCAGCAGTTTCGGTCACCATCAGCCCCAGCATTTT

j_call: TRBJ1-2
v_call: TRBV20-1
clone_size: -
d_call: -
cdr3_aa: CSASLSNVRLAGYTF
cdr3_nt: TGCAGTGCTTCCCTCTCAAACGTCCGTTTAGCGGGCTACACCTTC

j_call: TRBJ2-2
v_call: TRBV5-6
clone_size: few
d_call: TRBD2
cdr3_aa: CASSGYPSGSFAGELFF
cdr3_nt: TGTGCCAGCAGCGGTTACCCTAGCGGGAGTTTCGCCGGGGAGCTGTTTTTT

j_call: TRBJ2-6
v_call: TRBV6-5
clone_size: -
d_call: -
cdr3_aa: CASSYSKRQGFSGANVLTF
cdr3_nt: TGTGCCAGCAGTTACTCAAAGAGGCAGGGCTTCTCTGGGGCCAACGTCCTGACTTTC

j_call: TRBJ1-1
v_call: TRBV5-1
clone_size: few
d_call: TRBD1
cdr3_aa: CASSLEPGTANTEAFF
cdr3_nt: TGCGCCAGCAGCTTAGAACCCGGGACAGCCAACACTGAAGCTTTCTTT

j_call: TRBJ2-3
v_call: TRBV5-1
clone_size: many
d_call: TRBD1
cdr3_aa: CASSLVGQGRTDTQYF
cdr3_nt: TGCGCCAGCAGCTTGGTGGGACAGGGAAGGACAGATACGCAGTATTTT

j_call: TRBJ2-3
v_call: TRBV12-3/TRBV12-4
clone_size: many
d_call: -
cdr3_aa: CASRGRGTDTQYF
cdr3_nt: TGTGCCAGCAGAGGGAGAGGCACAGATACGCAGTATTTT

j_call: TRBJ1-2
v_call: TRBV28
clone_size: -
d_call: TRBD1
cdr3_aa: CASSLRTGVNYGYTF
cdr3_nt: TGTGCCAGCAGTTTACGGACAGGGGTAAACTATGGCTACACCTTC

j_call: TRBJ1-1
v_call: TRBV12-3/TRBV12-4
clone_size: many
d_call: -
cdr3_aa: CASSTTGNVAFF
cdr3_nt: TGTGCCAGCAGTACTACAGGGAATGTAGCTTTCTTT

j_call: TRBJ2-5
v_call: TRBV11-2
clone_size: many
d_call: -
cdr3_aa: CASSSSGGASETQYF
cdr3_nt: TGTGCCAGCAGCTCTAGTGGGGGGGCGTCCGAGACCCAGTACTTC

j_call: TRBJ2-1
v_call: TRBV7-9
clone_size: -
d_call: TRBD1
cdr3_aa: CASSPADRGVEQFF
cdr3_nt: TGTGCCAGCAGCCCGGCTGACAGGGGTGTTGAGCAGTTCTTC

j_call: TRBJ1-6
v_call: TRBV20-1
clone_size: -
d_call: -
cdr3_aa: CSARDLKSSYNSPLHF
cdr3_nt: TGCAGTGCTAGAGATCTCAAGAGCTCCTATAATTCACCCCTCCACTTT

j_call: TRBJ2-3
v_call: TRBV12-3/TRBV12-4
clone_size: many
d_call: -
cdr3_aa: CASSHGGSSGTGTQYF
cdr3_nt: TGTGCCAGCAGCCACGGGGGTTCCTCCGGCACAGGTACGCAGTATTTT

j_call: TRBJ2-1
v_call: TRBV9
clone_size: few
d_call: -
cdr3_aa: CASSVGPPVYNEQFF
cdr3_nt: TGTGCCAGCAGCGTAGGCCCCCCGGTTTACAATGAGCAGTTCTTC

j_call: TRBJ2-3
v_call: TRBV20-1
clone_size: -
d_call: -
cdr3_aa: CSTRTSDGTDTQYF
cdr3_nt: TGCAGTACTAGAACTAGTGATGGCACAGATACGCAGTATTTT

j_call: TRBJ2-2
v_call: TRBV3-1
clone_size: few
d_call: -
cdr3_aa: CASSRNRELFF
cdr3_nt: TGTGCCAGCAGCCGTAACAGGGAGCTGTTTTTT

j_call: TRBJ2-7
v_call: TRBV27
clone_size: -
d_call: TRBD2
cdr3_aa: CASSLKTSSEQYF
cdr3_nt: TGTGCCAGCAGTTTAAAGACTAGCAGCGAGCAGTACTTC

j_call: TRBJ2-2
v_call: TRBV5-4
clone_size: few
d_call: -
cdr3_aa: CASSLQGPNTGELFF
cdr3_nt: TGTGCCAGCAGCCTACAGGGACCGAACACCGGGGAGCTGTTTTTT

j_call: TRBJ1-4
v_call: TRBV29-1
clone_size: -
d_call: -
cdr3_aa: CSVEVGTGEKLFF
cdr3_nt: TGCAGCGTTGAAGTTGGCACGGGAGAAAAACTGTTTTTT

j_call: TRBJ2-3
v_call: TRBV5-1
clone_size: -
d_call: TRBD1
cdr3_aa: CASSPDRVGTDTQYF
cdr3_nt: TGCGCCAGCAGCCCGGACAGGGTAGGGACAGATACGCAGTATTTT

j_call: TRBJ1-1
v_call: TRBV12-3/TRBV12-4
clone_size: many
d_call: -
cdr3_aa: CASSPPLGGTEAFF
cdr3_nt: TGTGCCAGCAGCCCCCCCCTAGGAGGGACTGAAGCTTTCTTT

j_call: TRBJ2-7
v_call: TRBV27
clone_size: many
d_call: -
cdr3_aa: CASRGLYEQYF
cdr3_nt: TGTGCCAGCAGGGGCCTCTACGAGCAGTACTTC

j_call: TRBJ2-2
v_call: TRBV12-3/TRBV12-4
clone_size: few
d_call: -
cdr3_aa: CASSTVNTGELFF
cdr3_nt: TGTGCCAGCTCTACTGTGAACACCGGGGAGCTGTTTTTT

j_call: TRBJ2-6
v_call: TRBV3-1
clone_size: -
d_call: TRBD2
cdr3_aa: CASSQGGGEANVLTF
cdr3_nt: TGTGCCAGCAGCCAAGGGGGGGGTGAGGCGAACGTCCTGACTTTC

j_call: TRBJ1-2
v_call: TRBV6-2/TRBV6-3
clone_size: many
d_call: -
cdr3_aa: CASSSPGLKSGGYGYTF
cdr3_nt: TGTGCCAGCAGTTCTCCGGGACTCAAGTCTGGAGGATATGGCTACACCTTC

j_call: TRBJ2-2
v_call: TRBV7-6
clone_size: few
d_call: TRBD2
cdr3_aa: CASSLLAGEATGELFF
cdr3_nt: TGTGCCAGCAGCTTACTAGCGGGGGAAGCCACCGGGGAGCTGTTTTTT

j_call: TRBJ1-6
v_call: TRBV11-2
clone_size: many
d_call: TRBD1
cdr3_aa: CASSKTGVGSPLHF
cdr3_nt: TGTGCCAGCAGCAAGACAGGGGTGGGTTCACCCCTCCACTTT

j_call: TRBJ2-5
v_call: TRBV27
clone_size: few
d_call: TRBD1
cdr3_aa: CASSLSGLVQGAQYF
cdr3_nt: TGTGCCAGCAGTTTATCGGGGCTAGTCCAGGGGGCCCAGTACTTC

j_call: TRBJ2-1
v_call: TRBV7-9
clone_size: -
d_call: TRBD1
cdr3_aa: CASSQGTGGYNEQFF
cdr3_nt: TGTGCCAGCAGCCAGGGGACAGGGGGCTACAATGAGCAGTTCTTC

j_call: TRBJ1-2
v_call: TRBV6-1
clone_size: -
d_call: -
cdr3_aa: CASTTRRSNYGYTF
cdr3_nt: TGTGCCAGCACGACCCGACGGTCTAACTATGGCTACACCTTC

j_call: TRBJ2-2
v_call: TRBV7-9
clone_size: few
d_call: TRBD1
cdr3_aa: CASSYDRGGNTGELFF
cdr3_nt: TGTGCCAGCAGCTATGACAGGGGAGGAAACACCGGGGAGCTGTTTTTT

j_call: TRBJ2-7
v_call: TRBV9
clone_size: -
d_call: -
cdr3_aa: CASSPRGGVNSYEQYF
cdr3_nt: TGTGCCAGCAGCCCCCGAGGGGGGGTCAACTCCTACGAGCAGTACTTC

j_call: TRBJ2-3
v_call: TRBV11-2
clone_size: few
d_call: TRBD2
cdr3_aa: CASSLAGLAGGGFRNTQYF
cdr3_nt: TGTGCCAGCAGCTTAGCTGGACTAGCGGGAGGAGGGTTTAGGAATACGCAGTATTTT

j_call: TRBJ2-6
v_call: TRBV28
clone_size: many
d_call: -
cdr3_aa: CASNPDSGANVLTF
cdr3_nt: TGTGCCAGCAACCCCGACTCTGGGGCCAACGTCCTGACTTTC

j_call: TRBJ1-1
v_call: TRBV6-1
clone_size: -
d_call: -
cdr3_aa: CASLRNTEAFF
cdr3_nt: TGTGCCAGCCTAAGAAACACTGAAGCTTTCTTT

j_call: TRBJ1-2
v_call: TRBV11-2
clone_size: -
d_call: -
cdr3_aa: CASSPLKTGLNYGYTF
cdr3_nt: TGTGCCAGCAGCCCCCTTAAGACAGGTCTTAACTATGGCTACACCTTC

j_call: TRBJ2-6
v_call: TRBV29-1
clone_size: -
d_call: -
cdr3_aa: CSVLGFSYSGANVLTF
cdr3_nt: TGCAGCGTTTTAGGGTTTTCTTACTCTGGGGCCAACGTCCTGACTTTC

j_call: TRBJ2-1
v_call: TRBV6-2/TRBV6-3
clone_size: -
d_call: TRBD2
cdr3_aa: CASSGSGRFHEQFF
cdr3_nt: TGTGCCAGCAGTGGGAGCGGGAGGTTTCATGAGCAGTTCTTC

j_call: TRBJ2-2
v_call: TRBV20-1
clone_size: few
d_call: -
cdr3_aa: CSARDGSRNTGELFF
cdr3_nt: TGCAGTGCTAGAGATGGCAGCAGGAACACCGGGGAGCTGTTTTTT

j_call: TRBJ2-1
v_call: TRBV5-1
clone_size: few
d_call: TRBD2
cdr3_aa: CASSPRLAGGSDGEQFF
cdr3_nt: TGCGCCAGCAGCCCACGACTAGCGGGGGGATCTGACGGTGAGCAGTTCTTC

j_call: TRBJ1-5
v_call: TRBV18
clone_size: -
d_call: -
cdr3_aa: CASSRRLANSNQPQHF
cdr3_nt: TGTGCCAGCTCACGTCGCCTGGCGAATAGCAATCAGCCCCAGCATTTT

j_call: TRBJ2-1
v_call: TRBV15
clone_size: few
d_call: TRBD2
cdr3_aa: CATSRDLAGNRNEQFF
cdr3_nt: TGTGCCACCAGCAGAGATCTAGCGGGGAATCGCAATGAGCAGTTCTTC

j_call: TRBJ2-3
v_call: TRBV18
clone_size: many
d_call: TRBD1
cdr3_aa: CASSPTGGTTDTQYF
cdr3_nt: TGTGCCAGCTCACCGACAGGGGGCACCACAGATACGCAGTATTTT